What follows is one TCR beta chain and its context. This entry belongs to a study of blood T cell repertoires in COVID-19. The table came from immunoSEQ multiplex PCR; TCRdb's copy has only in-frame clones and leaves some out. Found here are 250,000 to 300,000 clones, about 91% of them singletons; the top ten hold approximately 1.2%. CDR1 is LNHDA and CDR2 is SQIVND in the germline V gene (reference sequence). After removal of 4 bases from V and 5 bases from J, the junction contained 6 bases not matched to a gene. This CDR3 has 14 amino acids. Sequenced sample: PBMCs or T cells enriched from blood (not recorded which). The receptor's source is a human donor in a cohort exposed to, infected with or recovered from COVID-19 (not recorded which). The donor label of this sample is uncertain. The chain uses TRBV19 and TRBJ1-2; the match to TRBD1 covers 8 bases. CDR3 nucleotides: TGTGCCAGTAGTAGCAGGGGGCCCTTTTATGGCTACACCTTC. Translating gives CASSSRGPFYGYTF.